This is a list of T cell receptor beta chains from one sample in a study of cytomegalovirus exposure and HLA in healthy donors. Here immunoSEQ multiplex PCR was the method, and the copy in TCRdb shows in-frame clones only, minus some. The sample lists fewer than 300,000 clones; about nine tenths were seen once. Sequenced sample: PBMCs. These receptors were collected from a man in his forties in good health and CMV-seropositive. The CDR3 runs from the conserved cysteine through the conserved F or W. Fields, in order: D gene, V gene, J gene, clone size, CDR3 DNA, CDR3 protein. D genes are given only for firm matches. The size entry is marked missing in some rows and otherwise reads once, few, many or a size class.

-,TRBV12-5,TRBJ2-5,-,TGTGCTAGTGGTTTGGGACTGACAGTGGGGGGAGAGACCCAGTACTTC,CASGLGLTVGGETQYF
TRBD1,TRBV18,TRBJ1-4,-,TGTGCCAGCTCACCGCCCGGGACAGGTGAAAAACTGTTTTTT,CASSPPGTGEKLFF
TRBD1,TRBV27,TRBJ1-1,-,TGTGCCAGCAGTCTCCTGGGACAGCCTGAAGCTTTCTTT,CASSLLGQPEAFF
TRBD1,TRBV6-5,TRBJ1-2,-,TGTGCCAGCAGCCGGACAGGGGGTACCTATGGCTACACCTTC,CASSRTGGTYGYTF
-,TRBV27,TRBJ2-7,few,TGTGCCAGCAGTTTGGGTAGCGAGGCCTACGAGCAGTACTTC,CASSLGSEAYEQYF
-,TRBV10-3,TRBJ2-1,-,TGTGCCATCAGTGAGGACTCTGTTGGGTCCTACAATGAGCAGTTCTTC,CAISEDSVGSYNEQFF
-,TRBV7-9,TRBJ2-1,few,TGTGCCAGCAGCTTAACAGGAGACAATGAGCAGTTCTTC,CASSLTGDNEQFF
TRBD2,TRBV10-1,TRBJ2-3,-,TGCGCCAGCAGTATCAGACTAGCGGAACGCACAGATACGCAGTATTTT,CASSIRLAERTDTQYF
TRBD2,TRBV27,TRBJ2-7,-,TGTGCCAGCAGTTCCCTTCTCCTAGCGGGAGAGACCGAGCAGTACTTC,CASSSLLLAGETEQYF
-,TRBV27,TRBJ1-4,-,TGTGCCAGCAGCCATGCAACTAATGAAAAACTGTTTTTT,CASSHATNEKLFF
-,TRBV5-6,TRBJ2-2,few,TGTGCCAGCAGCCCGACCCCGGGGACCGGGGAGCTGTTTTTT,CASSPTPGTGELFF
TRBD1,TRBV25-1,TRBJ1-2,-,TGTGCCAGCAGCCCCAGGACAGGCACTAACTATGGCTACACCTTC,CASSPRTGTNYGYTF
TRBD2,TRBV4-2,TRBJ2-7,-,TGTGCCAGCAGCCAAGGGACTAGCGACTCCTACGAGCAGTACTTC,CASSQGTSDSYEQYF
TRBD1,TRBV14,TRBJ2-7,-,TGTGCCAGCAGCCAAGGACAGGGGGTTTTCCACGAGCAGTACTTC,CASSQGQGVFHEQYF
TRBD1,TRBV19,TRBJ1-5,-,TGTGCCAGTAGTATCCGACAGGGAATTAATCAGCCCCAGCATTTT,CASSIRQGINQPQHF
-,TRBV30,TRBJ1-4,-,TGTGCCTGGAGCGGGGTAAGAGCTGCAACTAATGAAAAACTGTTTTTT,CAWSGVRAATNEKLFF
-,TRBV25-1,TRBJ2-3,-,TGTGCCAGCAGTGAGGTGCGCGGCGGTGGCACAGATACGCAGTATTTT,CASSEVRGGGTDTQYF
TRBD2,TRBV27,TRBJ2-1,-,TGTGCCAGCAGTTTGATTAGCGGGAGGCCCTACAATGAGCAGTTCTTC,CASSLISGRPYNEQFF
TRBD2,TRBV19,TRBJ2-1,-,TGTGCCAGTAGGCGACCTGCGGGAGGGTCCTACAATGAGCAGTTCTTC,CASRRPAGGSYNEQFF
-,TRBV18,TRBJ1-5,-,TGTGCCAGCTCAGACGACATGGGTAGCAATCAGCCCCAGCATTTT,CASSDDMGSNQPQHF
-,TRBV30,TRBJ2-1,-,TGTGCCTGTAGCGGCAATGAGCAGTTCTTC,CACSGNEQFF
-,TRBV4-1,TRBJ1-4,-,TGCGCCAGCAGCCAATTCAGGGTCCTGTCCACTAATGAAAAACTGTTTTTT,CASSQFRVLSTNEKLFF
-,TRBV6-5,TRBJ2-7,-,TGTGCCAGCAGTTACGGCCCGACCTACGAGCAGTACTTC,CASSYGPTYEQYF
-,TRBV19,TRBJ2-1,once,TGTGCCAGTAGTATGCTGGTGTCCCAGACGGGCAATGAGCAGTTCTTC,CASSMLVSQTGNEQFF
TRBD2,TRBV28,TRBJ2-3,-,TGTGCCAGCAGTGACTCTAGCGGCCGCACAGATACGCAGTATTTT,CASSDSSGRTDTQYF
-,TRBV11-1,TRBJ2-6,-,TGTGCCAGCAGTTCCTACTCTGGGGCCAACGTCCTGACTTTC,CASSSYSGANVLTF
-,TRBV5-1,TRBJ1-2,-,TGCGCCAGCAGCTTGGCGGCCGCCATTTCGGGAGGCTACACCTTC,CASSLAAAISGGYTF
-,TRBV5-1,TRBJ1-2,-,TGCGCCAGCAGCGCGACCGGGACAACCAACTATGGCTACACCTTC,CASSATGTTNYGYTF
TRBD1,TRBV5-6,TRBJ2-5,-,TGTGCCAGCAGCCCCGGGACAGGTAGGGAAGAGACCCAGTACTTC,CASSPGTGREETQYF
-,TRBV15,TRBJ2-7,-,TGTGCCACCAGCAGAATAGAAAGTTGGGGGAGGGAGCAGTACTTC,CATSRIESWGREQYF
TRBD2,TRBV19,TRBJ2-3,-,TGTGCCAGTAGTATCGGAGCGGGAGGCGCAGATACGCAGTATTTT,CASSIGAGGADTQYF
-,TRBV27,TRBJ1-5,few,TGTGCCAGCAGTGCCTGGACTACTAATCAGCCCCAGCATTTT,CASSAWTTNQPQHF
TRBD2,TRBV7-3,TRBJ2-3,-,TGTGCCAGCAGCCTTGGACTAGCCCCCGATACGCAGTATTTT,CASSLGLAPDTQYF
-,TRBV30,TRBJ2-3,-,TGTGCCTGGAGGCGGAACACAGATACGCAGTATTTT,CAWRRNTDTQYF
-,TRBV7-6,TRBJ1-2,-,TGTGCCAGCAGCTTAGCGCCGGGGGTGGATGGCTACACCTTC,CASSLAPGVDGYTF
-,TRBV7-9,TRBJ2-7,-,TGTTCCAGCAGCTTTGGCGGGTTGGGCTACGAGCAGTACTTC,CSSSFGGLGYEQYF
TRBD2,TRBV11-3,TRBJ2-5,-,TGTGCCAGCACCAATAGCGGGAGGGACCAAGAGACCCAGTACTTC,CASTNSGRDQETQYF
-,TRBV4-1,TRBJ2-7,-,TGCGCCAGCAGCCAAGGATTATTGGGGACTTCGTACGAGCAGTACTTC,CASSQGLLGTSYEQYF
-,TRBV27,TRBJ1-2,-,TGTGCCAGCAGCAGCGGGGGACGGAGCTCGGTTGGCTACACCTTC,CASSSGGRSSVGYTF
TRBD1,TRBV11-2,TRBJ2-7,-,TGTGCCAGCAGCTTAGATCTGACGGACAGGACTTACTACGAGCAGTACTTC,CASSLDLTDRTYYEQYF